This T cell receptor (beta chain) was found in a study of T cells in Graves' hyperthyroidism and ophthalmopathy. Study context: At initial diagnosis, before any treatment had begun, peripheral blood was obtained.

Amplified regions were TCR beta CDR3 sequences from RNA transcripts. Initially, a first-round RT-PCR of the TCR CDR3 employed the HTBI primer set. MiXCR, run by TCRdb on the multiplex PCR reads, gives a single entry per CDR3 protein. The profile shows about 400,000 distinct CDR3 sequences, less than 15% of them singletons. The CDR3 consists of 16 residues. V dropped 5 bases and J dropped 4; count of bases not matched to a gene: 11. CDR1 and CDR2 from the germline V gene are SGHAT and FQNNGV. The source material was blood. This chain links TRBV11-2 with TRBJ1-1, with 9 bases aligning to TRBD1. The source is a woman aged 18 to 35 with Graves' hyperthyroidism. The CDR3 is CASSGERTGATTEAFF. DNA of the CDR3: TGTGCCAGCAGCGGAGAGCGGACAGGGGCGACCACTGAAGCTTTCTTT.